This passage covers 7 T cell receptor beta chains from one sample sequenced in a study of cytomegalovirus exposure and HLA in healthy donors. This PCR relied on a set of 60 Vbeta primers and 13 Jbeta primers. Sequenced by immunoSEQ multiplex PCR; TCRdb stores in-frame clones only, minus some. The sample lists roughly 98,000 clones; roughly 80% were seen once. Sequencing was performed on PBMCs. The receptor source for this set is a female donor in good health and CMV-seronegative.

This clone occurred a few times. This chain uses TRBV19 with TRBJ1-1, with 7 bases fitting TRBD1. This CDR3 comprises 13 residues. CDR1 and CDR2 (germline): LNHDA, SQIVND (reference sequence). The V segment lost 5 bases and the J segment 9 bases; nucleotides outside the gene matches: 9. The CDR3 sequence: CASSPQPGQKAFF. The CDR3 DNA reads TGTGCCAGTAGTCCACAACCGGGACAGAAAGCTTTCTTT.

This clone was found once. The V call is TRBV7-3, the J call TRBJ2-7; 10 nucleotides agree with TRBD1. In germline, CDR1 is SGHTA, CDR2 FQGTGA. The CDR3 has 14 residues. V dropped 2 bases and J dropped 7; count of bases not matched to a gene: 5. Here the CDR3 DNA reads TGTGCCAGCAGCTTATGGGACAGGGGAGAGGAGCAGTACTTC. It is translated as CASSLWDRGEEQYF. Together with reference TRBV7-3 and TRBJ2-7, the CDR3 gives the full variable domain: GAGVSQTPSNKVTEKGKYVELRCDPISGHTALYWYRQSLGQGPEFLIYFQGTGAADDSGLPNDRFFAVRPEGSVSTLKIQRTERGDSAVYLCASSLWDRGEEQYFGPGTRLTVT.

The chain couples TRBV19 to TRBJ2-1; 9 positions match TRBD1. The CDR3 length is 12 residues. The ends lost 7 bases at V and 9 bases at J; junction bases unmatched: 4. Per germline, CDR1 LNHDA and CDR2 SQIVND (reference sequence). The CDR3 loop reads CASTDRGGEQFF. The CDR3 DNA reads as TGTGCCAGTACGGACAGGGGAGGTGAGCAGTTCTTC.

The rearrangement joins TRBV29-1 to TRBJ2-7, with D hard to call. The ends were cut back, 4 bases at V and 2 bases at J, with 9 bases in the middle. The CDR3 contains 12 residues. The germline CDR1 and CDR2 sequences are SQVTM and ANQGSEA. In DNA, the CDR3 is TGCAGCGTTGTACTGCGAGCCTACGAGCAGTACTTC. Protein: CSVVLRAYEQYF.

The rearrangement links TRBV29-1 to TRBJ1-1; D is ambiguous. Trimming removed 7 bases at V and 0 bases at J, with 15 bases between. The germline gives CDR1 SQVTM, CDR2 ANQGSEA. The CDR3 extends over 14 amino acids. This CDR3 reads CSEIPTEMNTEAFF. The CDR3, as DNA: TGCAGCGAAATCCCAACAGAGATGAACACTGAAGCTTTCTTT.

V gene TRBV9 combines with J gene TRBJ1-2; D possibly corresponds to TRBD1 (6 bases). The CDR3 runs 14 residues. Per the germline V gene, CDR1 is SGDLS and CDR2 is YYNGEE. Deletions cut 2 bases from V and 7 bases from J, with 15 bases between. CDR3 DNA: TGTGCCAGCAGCGTCGCGGACAGTCGGAGTGGCTACACCTTC. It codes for CASSVADSRSGYTF.

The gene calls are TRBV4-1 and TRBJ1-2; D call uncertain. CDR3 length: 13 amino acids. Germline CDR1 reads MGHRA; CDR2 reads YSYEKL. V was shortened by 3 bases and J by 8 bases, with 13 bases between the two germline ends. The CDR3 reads CASSQEGSGGYTF. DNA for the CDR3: TGCGCCAGCAGCCAGGAAGGATCGGGGGGCTACACCTTC.